This is a list of T cell receptor beta chains from one sample in a study of shared clonotypes between healthy human individuals. TCRdb keeps only in-frame clones here, not all; method: immunoSEQ multiplex PCR. The table includes roughly 2.6 million clones, more than 80% detected once. Sequenced input: naive CD4+ T cells sorted from blood. These receptors were collected from a man aged 18 to 35 in good health. Each CDR3 is given without its conserved first and last residue. A D gene is named only where the DNA matches it firmly.

.	TRBV10-3	TRBJ1-5	AISAGPHAGNQPQH
TRBD1	TRBV13	TRBJ1-2	ASSLERTGSYT
.	TRBV10-2	TRBJ2-3	ASSGGELADTQY
.	TRBV18	TRBJ1-3	ASSTRDKGNTIY
TRBD1	TRBV5-6	TRBJ1-4	ASSGQVRGNEKLF
.	TRBV6-6	TRBJ1-4	ASRYPQQGKVEKLF
TRBD1	TRBV6-6	TRBJ1-2	ASSPGTDLYGYT
TRBD1	TRBV6-5	TRBJ2-2	ATQPGTVNTGELF
.	TRBV9	TRBJ2-5	ASSVVHGGGETQY
.	TRBV7-2	TRBJ2-5	ASSLVGRDETQY
TRBD1	TRBV6-5	TRBJ1-5	ASSYDRAGNQPQH
.	TRBV6-1	TRBJ2-3	ASGVSWNGDTQY
.	TRBV19	TRBJ2-5	ASSIYPGVQETQY
TRBD1	TRBV7-2	TRBJ1-6	ASSLVGQTVNSPLH
.	TRBV2	TRBJ2-3	ASSESRTITDTQY